This TCR beta chain was sequenced in a study of radiation and T cells in renal cell carcinoma. The protocol was immunoSEQ multiplex PCR, while the TCRdb copy is restricted to in-frame clones and leaves out a portion. The table has around 140,000 clones, about 87% seen once. Trimming pared 2 bases from V and 2 bases from J, leaving 4 bases between. The CDR3 has 12 amino acids. Germline CDR1 SNHLY, CDR2 FYNNEI. This sample's time point: baseline pretreatment blood. Stated treatment: 15 Gy SBRT to primary tumor, nephrectomy 4 weeks later. The chain recombines TRBV2 with TRBJ2-7, with D unclear. This TCR derives from a woman in her 70s with renal cell carcinoma. The sample was blood, taken from a patient whose treatment included radiotherapy and nephrectomy. The CDR3 loop is CASSELPYEQYF. The CDR3 nucleotides are TGTGCCAGCAGTGAATTACCCTACGAGCAGTACTTC.